The rows below give T cell receptor beta chains drawn from one sample of a study of OX40 agonist ivuxolimab in advanced cancers. Repertoires were generated with immunoSEQ multiplex PCR, while TCRdb's copy carries only in-frame clones and drops some. The table records about 62,000 clones, around 82% of them present only once. The sequencing here drew on CD4+ or CD8+ T cells sorted from blood, taken in a trial of the OX40 agonist ivuxolimab. Every receptor here comes from an adult with an advanced solid tumor such as melanoma, head and neck, liver or kidney cancer. Each CDR3 is given with its conserved first and last residue. D genes are given only for firm matches. Rows give clone size only sometimes, using once, few, many, or a class for an expanded clone.

>TRBV7-2|-|-|TRBJ2-1
TGTGCCAGCAGGAACGGGGCTAGGAATGAGCAGTTCTTC
CASRNGARNEQFF
>TRBV7-9|-|-|TRBJ2-2
TGTGCCATCCTCCTGGCAGCCCCGAACACCGGGGAGCTGTTTTTT
CAILLAAPNTGELFF
>TRBV5-1|-|-|TRBJ1-1
TGCGCCAGCAGTTCGGGGAACACTGAAGCTTTCTTT
CASSSGNTEAFF
>TRBV6-5|-|medium-sized|TRBJ1-5
TGTGCCAGCAGTCTACAACAGAATCAGCCCCAGCATTTT
CASSLQQNQPQHF
>TRBV4-3|-|once|TRBJ1-5
TGCGCCAGCAGCCCAGCTCTGGGGCAGCCCCAGCATTTT
CASSPALGQPQHF
>TRBV5-4|-|-|TRBJ1-2
TGTGCCAGCAGCTTGGCCGGGACGGTGTATGGCTACACCTTC
CASSLAGTVYGYTF
>TRBV29-1|-|-|TRBJ2-7
TGCAGCGTTGAAGCCCCAGGCGCCCACGAGCAGTACTTC
CSVEAPGAHEQYF
>TRBV18|-|-|TRBJ1-4
TGTGCCAGCTCACCACCAGGGACTAATGAAAAACTGTTTTTT
CASSPPGTNEKLFF
>TRBV9|TRBD1|-|TRBJ1-4
TGTGCCAGCAGCGTATTAGGCGGGGGACAGGCTGAAAAACTGTTTTTT
CASSVLGGGQAEKLFF
>TRBV6-5|-|-|TRBJ1-2
TGTGCCAGCAGTTACTCGTTGGGATCCTATGGCTACACCTTC
CASSYSLGSYGYTF
>TRBV2|-|-|TRBJ1-5
TGTGCCAGCAGTGAAAGGCAGACTAATCAGCCCCAGCATTTT
CASSERQTNQPQHF
>TRBV9|-|-|TRBJ1-1
TGTGCCAGCAGCGTACCCCCGGGGGACATGAACACTGAAGCTTTCTTT
CASSVPPGDMNTEAFF
>TRBV6-5|-|-|TRBJ2-2
TGTGCCAGCAAGGAGGAACCCCACACCGGGGAGCTGTTTTTT
CASKEEPHTGELFF
>TRBV7-8|-|-|TRBJ1-2
TGTGCCAGCAGCGCCCCTAACTATGGCTACACCTTC
CASSAPNYGYTF
>TRBV27|TRBD1|-|TRBJ2-7
TGTGCCAGCAGTTTATCAGCGGCAGCTGGGCAGGGGGCGAGGGCCTACGAGCAGTACTTC
CASSLSAAAGQGARAYEQYF
>TRBV2|TRBD1|-|TRBJ1-5
TGTGCCAGCAGGGAGACAGGGGATCAGCCCCAGCATTTT
CASRETGDQPQHF
>TRBV5-1|-|-|TRBJ1-2
TGCGCCAGCAGCTTGGCTGGGGATCTTGGCTACACCTTC
CASSLAGDLGYTF
>TRBV6-5|-|-|TRBJ1-1
TGTGCCAGCAGTTACAGGGAATACACTGAAGCTTTCTTT
CASSYREYTEAFF
>TRBV19|-|few|TRBJ1-5
TGTGCCAGTAGCCCGATCGGGTTGGGCAATCAGCCCCAGCATTTT
CASSPIGLGNQPQHF
>TRBV10-3|-|-|TRBJ1-1
TGTGCCATCAGAGCTATGAACACTGAAGCTTTCTTT
CAIRAMNTEAFF
>TRBV30|-|-|TRBJ1-5
TGTGCCTGGAGGGAAGGGGTGATCAGCCCCCAGCATTTT
CAWREGVISPQHF
>TRBV28|-|-|TRBJ2-2
TGTGCCAGCAGTAAGGGCTGGCTCTCGGGGACCGGGGAGCTGTTTTTT
CASSKGWLSGTGELFF
>TRBV7-3|TRBD1|-|TRBJ1-2
TGTGCCAGCAGCACCCGACAGGGGGAGGAAAGGATATTATATGGCTACACCTTC
CASSTRQGEERILYGYTF
>TRBV7-9|TRBD1|-|TRBJ1-1
TGTGCCAGCAACTCGAGGGGGCTCACTGAAGCTTTCTTT
CASNSRGLTEAFF
>TRBV5-1|TRBD1|-|TRBJ2-5
TGCGCCAGCAGCTTTGCGGGGGACAGGGCAGAGACCCAGTACTTC
CASSFAGDRAETQYF
>TRBV13|TRBD1|-|TRBJ2-7
TGTGCCAGCAGCACGACGACAGGGCGAGAGCAGTACTTC
CASSTTTGREQYF
>TRBV7-2|-|-|TRBJ2-5
TGTGCCAGCAGCTTAAAGGGCAGGGACTCCCAAGAGACCCAGTACTTC
CASSLKGRDSQETQYF
>TRBV5-1|TRBD2|once|TRBJ2-3
TGCGCCAGCAGCTTGAGCACTAGCGGAACAGATACGCAGTATTTT
CASSLSTSGTDTQYF
>TRBV7-9|-|once|TRBJ1-3
TGTGCCAGCAGCTTAGTCGCAGCCTCTGGAAACACCATATATTTT
CASSLVAASGNTIYF
>TRBV7-9|-|-|TRBJ2-1
TGTGCCAGCAAAAAGGCAATCGTAAATGAGCAGTTCTTC
CASKKAIVNEQFF
>TRBV4-2|TRBD2|-|TRBJ2-3
TGTGCCAGCAGCCCCGGGGGGGCCAAGACAGATACGCAGTATTTT
CASSPGGAKTDTQYF
>TRBV5-1|TRBD1|-|TRBJ1-4
TGCGCCAGCAGCACGGGGGACAGGTCGGCTCCAACTAATGAAAAACTGTTTTTT
CASSTGDRSAPTNEKLFF
>TRBV6-1|-|-|TRBJ2-7
TGTGCCAGCAGTTTCCCGATCGGCGAGCAGTACTTC
CASSFPIGEQYF
>TRBV6-1|-|-|TRBJ1-5
TGTGCCAGCAGTGGCGGGGACGGAGGCAATCAGCCCCAGCATTTT
CASSGGDGGNQPQHF
>TRBV27|-|-|TRBJ2-7
TGTGCCAGCAGTCTGGGGTCTAGGGGCGAGCAGTACTTC
CASSLGSRGEQYF
>TRBV7-2|-|-|TRBJ2-7
TGTGCCAGCAGCTTAGCGGGGGAAGTCTACGAGCAGTACTTC
CASSLAGEVYEQYF
>TRBV9|-|-|TRBJ2-1
TGTGCCAGCAGCCCCAGACTAGTGAGCAATGAGCAGTTCTTC
CASSPRLVSNEQFF
>TRBV5-5|TRBD1|-|TRBJ1-1
TGTGCCAGCAGCTTTCGTCGGGACAGAGTTAACACTGAAGCTTTCTTT
CASSFRRDRVNTEAFF
>TRBV6-6|-|once|TRBJ1-1
TGTGCCAGCATTAAACGGGGTCAGGGGGCTTTCTTT
CASIKRGQGAFF
>TRBV7-6|TRBD1|few|TRBJ2-5
TGTGCCAGCAGCATAAACACAGGGGGCGGGGAGACCCAGTACTTC
CASSINTGGGETQYF
>TRBV11-3|TRBD1|-|TRBJ1-1
TGTGCCAGCAGCCGCTCAACAGGGGGGCGAAACACTGAAGCTTTCTTT
CASSRSTGGRNTEAFF
>TRBV19|TRBD2|once|TRBJ2-1
TGTGCCAGTAGTATAAGTGCTAGCGGGGGGGGTGAGCAGTTCTTC
CASSISASGGGEQFF
>TRBV10-3|-|-|TRBJ1-5
TGTGCCATCAGTGGCGACATGGATCAGCCCCAGCATTTT
CAISGDMDQPQHF
>TRBV27|-|-|TRBJ2-1
TGTGCCAGCAGTTTAAGGGCTCCTTGGGCTAGGGGCAATGAGCAGTTCTTC
CASSLRAPWARGNEQFF
>TRBV7-2|TRBD1|few|TRBJ1-5
TGTGCCAGCAGCCTATGGACAGGGGGCAATCAGCCCCAGCATTTT
CASSLWTGGNQPQHF
>TRBV12-5|TRBD1|-|TRBJ1-1
TGTGCTAGTGGCCCGACAGGGTTCACTGAAGCTTTCTTT
CASGPTGFTEAFF
>TRBV19|TRBD1|-|TRBJ1-1
TGTGCCACCCTAGACAGGGAGGATGAAGCTTTCTTT
CATLDREDEAFF
>TRBV27|TRBD1|-|TRBJ2-6
TGTGCCAGCAGTTTAGGTGGGACAGGGTTCGGTGGGGCCAACGTCCTGACTTTC
CASSLGGTGFGGANVLTF
>TRBV5-6|-|-|TRBJ1-2
TGTGCCAGCAGCTTGGCGGCCAGCTTCTATGGCTACACCTTC
CASSLAASFYGYTF
>TRBV7-2|TRBD2|once|TRBJ2-7
TGTGCCAGCAGCTTACGGACTAGTGGTGCCTACGAGCAGTACTTC
CASSLRTSGAYEQYF
>TRBV2|TRBD1|-|TRBJ2-1
TGTGCCAGCAGTGTCGACGGGACAGGTAGGGACAATGAGCAGTTCTTC
CASSVDGTGRDNEQFF
>TRBV2|-|-|TRBJ2-5
TGTGCCAGCAGTGAAAGGGGGGGCAAAGAGACCCAGTACTTC
CASSERGGKETQYF
>TRBV2|TRBD1|-|TRBJ2-3
TGTGCCAGTGGGAGGGGGACAGGGGGCAGGGAAGATACGCAGTATTTT
CASGRGTGGREDTQYF